The present T cell receptor (beta chain) was sequenced within a study of blood T cell repertoires in COVID-19. Background on the study: There were acute and convalescent COVID-19 samples, and they came from the United States, Italy and Spain. PBMCs, B-cell-depleted T cells, or T cells were the source of the cDNA or gDNA that made up the material.

The V gene lost 3 bases and the J gene lost 1 base, with 9 bases spanning the gap. CDR1 and CDR2 from the germline V gene are LNHDA and SQIVND (reference sequence). The CDR3 has 14 residues. The Seattle patients, enrolled during active infection, were followed longitudinally. Original analysis: Nucleated cell number was recorded as an estimate derived from reference gene primer amplification. Produced via immunoSEQ multiplex PCR; TCRdb's table is partial and in-frame only. V and J calls and clone size are those listed in that table; D and trimming were worked out from the DNA. The repertoire has around 200,000 clones, nearly 85% of them found once; the top ten carry around 1.3%.

Material: peripheral blood. This TCR was recovered from a woman in her 30s with COVID-19, enrolled during active disease. The chain employs TRBV19 and TRBJ1-1, with D possibly matching TRBD1 (5 bases). DNA for the CDR3: TGTGCCAGTAGTATCGCCAGGGAGAACACTGAAGCTTTCTTT. Amino acid sequence: CASSIARENTEAFF.